The 21 T cell receptor beta chains listed next were all sequenced from one sample in a study of shared clonotypes between healthy human individuals. Assay used: immunoSEQ multiplex PCR; TCRdb lists only in-frame clones, some missing. The table includes 950,000 to 1,200,000 clones, about 72% detected once. Sequencing used memory CD4+ T cells from PBMCs. The subset here: CD45RA-negative fraction. The receptors shown here come from a man aged 18-30 years in good health. Some clones in this sample may be carry-over from other donors' samples.

As to this clone: Other DNA sequences in this specimen translate into the identical CDR3. The V and J genes are TRBV29-1 and TRBJ2-6, with D unclear. Trimming pared 6 bases from V and 4 bases from J, leaving 7 bases between. The CDR3 consists of 12 residues. Germline CDR1 reads SQVTM; CDR2 reads ANQGSEA. The CDR3 loop is CSVASGANVLTF. CDR3 sequence (DNA): TGCAGCGTCGCATCCGGGGCCAACGTCCTGACTTTC.

The chain employs TRBV6-6 and TRBJ1-4; no firm D call. CDR3 length: 14 amino acids. Germline V gene lookup returns CDR1 MNHNY and CDR2 SVGAGI (reference sequence). The V end lost 6 bases, the J end lost 5 bases, and 13 bases lay between the germline ends. CDR3 nucleotide sequence: TGTGCCAGCAGATTCCCGGGCTACAATGAAAAACTGTTTTTT. Encoded protein: CASRFPGYNEKLFF.

This clone was detected only a few times. The chain has TRBV9 and TRBJ2-7; 11 nucleotides align to TRBD1. Trimming cost V 7 bases and J 7 bases; bases outside gene matches: 10. The CDR3 extends over 14 amino acids. In germline, CDR1 is SGDLS, CDR2 YYNGEE. The CDR3 nucleotides are TGTGCCAGCTCCTCCGGGACAGGGGGAATGGAGCAGTACTTC. This gives the protein CASSSGTGGMEQYF.

The chain carries TRBV5-1 and TRBJ2-7; TRBD1 matches 9 bases. Germline V gene sequence: CDR1 SGHRS, CDR2 YFSETQ. V was clipped by 0 bases and J by 5 bases; unmatched bases: 9. This CDR3 is 16 amino acids long. CDR3 bases: TGCGCCAGCAGCTTGGAAAGGGGACAGGGCTTCGACGAGCAGTACTTC. This translates into CASSLERGQGFDEQYF.

V and J are TRBV7-2 and TRBJ1-2; D is perhaps TRBD1 (6 bases). CDR3 length: 18 residues. The germline V gene encodes CDR1 SGHTA and CDR2 FQGNSA. The V and J ends lost 5 bases and 5 bases respectively, with 27 bases between them. The DNA of the CDR3 is TGTGCCAGCAGCGCCTTTAAAAGGGGGTTGGGGGCGAGTTATGGCTACACCTTC. Translating it yields CASSAFKRGLGASYGYTF.

This rearrangement joins TRBV6-1 to TRBJ2-5; the match to TRBD2 covers 15 bases. Germline CDR1 MNHNS, CDR2 SASEGT. The CDR3 is 18 residues long. After removal of 1 base from V and 7 bases from J, the junction contained 10 bases not matched to a gene. This CDR3 reads CASSEVGGLAGGVGTQYF. CDR3 nucleotides: TGTGCCAGCAGTGAAGTAGGAGGACTAGCGGGAGGGGTAGGGACCCAGTACTTC.

This chain connects TRBV19 to TRBJ1-2; D is unclear. The V end lost 9 bases, the J end lost 0 bases, and 5 bases lay between the germline ends. Germline loops: CDR1 LNHDA, CDR2 SQIVND (reference sequence). The CDR3 runs 11 residues. This CDR3 is CASGSNYGYTF. As DNA, the CDR3 is TGTGCCAGCGGCTCTAACTATGGCTACACCTTC.

This clone was picked up one time. The rearrangement uses TRBV30 and TRBJ1-1; D unclear. Germline CDR1 reads GTSNPN; CDR2 reads SVGIG (reference sequence). V was trimmed by 3 bases and J by 1 base, leaving 15 bases between them. This CDR3 spans 15 amino acids. The CDR3 bases are TGTGCCTGGAGGCAAGTCGTAATAGGGAACACTGAAGCTTTCTTT. Protein sequence: CAWRQVVIGNTEAFF.

The rearrangement uses TRBV18 and TRBJ2-1; 11 nucleotides align to TRBD2. J gave up 4 bases and V 3 bases, and 5 bases lay outside the gene matches. Germline V CDR1 and CDR2: KGHSH, LQKENI. This CDR3 spans 16 amino acids. CDR3: CASSPLGLADYNEQFF. CDR3 coding DNA: TGTGCCAGCTCACCCCTGGGACTAGCGGATTACAATGAGCAGTTCTTC.

This chain links TRBV20-1 with TRBJ2-7; either TRBD1 or TRBD2 may supply D (5 bases each). This CDR3 contains 8 residues. Trimming shortened V by 7 bases and J by 7 bases, and 5 bases separated the two germline ends. Germline V gene data show CDR1 as DFQATT and CDR2 as SNEGSKA (reference sequence). This CDR3 is CSGGEQYF. The CDR3 DNA is TGCAGTGGGGGGGAGCAGTACTTC.

This chain uses TRBV10-3 with TRBJ2-7; 7 bases are shared with TRBD1. Losses at the gene ends were 0 bases for V and 1 base for J; bases not matched to a gene: 3. The CDR3 loop spans 15 amino acids. Per the germline V gene, CDR1 is ENHRY and CDR2 is SYGVKD. For the CDR3, the DNA is TGTGCCATCAGTGAGTCCCGGACAGGATCCTACGAGCAGTACTTC. The encoded protein is CAISESRTGSYEQYF.

The chain has TRBV28 and TRBJ2-5; D not resolved. Germline lookup yields CDR1 MDHEN and CDR2 SYDVKM. This CDR3 is built from 9 residues. Trimming shortened V by 3 bases and J by 14 bases, and 7 bases separated the two germline ends. The CDR3 region is CASSFRPYF. The CDR3 DNA is TGTGCCAGCAGTTTCCGTCCTTACTTC.

The gene calls are TRBV6-5 and TRBJ1-1; 9 bases line up with TRBD1. Germline V gives CDR1 MNHEY, CDR2 SVGAGI. V dropped 6 bases and J dropped 2; count of bases not matched to a gene: 7. The CDR3 sequence is 15 residues long. The CDR3 reads CASRRGQGRNTEAFF. The CDR3 DNA sequence: TGTGCCAGCAGACGCGGACAGGGGCGTAACACTGAAGCTTTCTTT.

The V gene is TRBV11-2, the J gene TRBJ1-1; a weak D match, TRBD1 (6 bases). Trimming took 6 bases from V and 4 from J, leaving 27 bases between them. Germline V gene sequence: CDR1 SGHAT, CDR2 FQNNGV. CDR3 size: 18 residues. This CDR3 reads CASSSPTWAGASTTEAFF. The CDR3, as DNA: TGTGCCAGCAGTTCCCCGACATGGGCAGGGGCCTCGACCACTGAAGCTTTCTTT.

Points on this clone: The junction shows a germline mismatch at one end, possibly a read error. The chain recombines TRBV6-4 with TRBJ1-1; 11 bases map to TRBD1. The germline gives CDR1 MRHNA, CDR2 SNTAGT. The CDR3 length is 14 residues. Here the CDR3 reads CDSSDGTGGTEAFF. CDR3 nucleotide sequence: TGTGACAGCAGTGACGGGACAGGGGGCACTGAAGCTTTCTTT.

The V call is TRBV11-2, the J call TRBJ2-2, with 10 bases identical to TRBD1. V dropped 1 base and J dropped 6; count of bases not matched to a gene: 5. This CDR3 contains 16 residues. Germline-derived CDR1 and CDR2 are SGHAT and FQNNGV. CDR3 residues: CASSLARDRGAGELFF. In DNA, the CDR3 is TGTGCCAGCAGCTTAGCCCGGGACAGGGGCGCCGGGGAGCTGTTTTTT.

The chain links TRBV2 to TRBJ2-3, with a tentative D call TRBD2 (5 bases). Trimming pared 7 bases from V and 6 bases from J, leaving 11 bases between. Germline assignment: CDR1 SNHLY and CDR2 FYNNEI. CDR3 length: 12 residues. This CDR3 reads CASKTTSDTQYF. The CDR3 DNA reads as TGTGCCAGCAAGACTACATCCGATACGCAGTATTTT.

This clone was counted at least ten times. The rearrangement links TRBV5-6 to TRBJ1-2; D not certain. V was clipped by 0 bases and J by 4 bases, with 10 bases between them. CDR1 SGHDT and CDR2 YYEEEE come from the germline V gene. CDR3 size: 14 residues. CDR3 DNA: TGTGCCAGCAGCTTGGCCATGGACGGCTATGGCTACACCTTC. This gives the protein CASSLAMDGYGYTF.

This chain links TRBV5-1 with TRBJ2-3; the D gene is possibly TRBD2 (6 bases). Trimming cost V 5 bases and J 3 bases, with 16 bases left between them. Germline values: CDR1 SGHRS, CDR2 YFSETQ. CDR3 length equals 15 residues. The chain's CDR3 is CASRDRLRGTDTQYF. The CDR3 bases are TGCGCCAGCAGGGACCGTCTCCGGGGGACAGATACGCAGTATTTT.

This sequence joins TRBV4-2 and TRBJ2-1, with TRBD2 identical over 8 bases. V lost 2 bases to trimming and J lost 3 bases; unmatched junction nucleotides: 6. The CDR3 runs to 16 residues. Germline V gene sequence: CDR1 LGHNA, CDR2 YNFKEQ. CDR3 nucleotides: TGTGCCAGCAGCCAATCAGCGGGAGCGGGCTACAATGAGCAGTTCTTC. Protein product: CASSQSAGAGYNEQFF.

V usage is TRBV7-8 and J usage is TRBJ2-7; 7 bases map to TRBD1. The V segment lost 5 bases and the J segment 0 bases; nucleotides outside the gene matches: 4. The CDR3 has 14 residues. CDR1 is SGHVS and CDR2 is FQNEAQ in the germline V gene. DNA for the CDR3: TGTGCCAGCAGCCCGGGGACAGTCTCCTACGAGCAGTACTTC. Translated, it gives CASSPGTVSYEQYF. The complete variable domain, with remaining parts taken from reference TRBV7-8 and TRBJ2-7, reads GAGVSQSPRYKVAKRGQDVALRCDPISGHVSLFWYQQALGQGPEFLTYFQNEAQLDKSGLPSDRFFAERPEGSVSTLKIQRTQQEDSAVYLCASSPGTVSYEQYFGPGTRLTVT.